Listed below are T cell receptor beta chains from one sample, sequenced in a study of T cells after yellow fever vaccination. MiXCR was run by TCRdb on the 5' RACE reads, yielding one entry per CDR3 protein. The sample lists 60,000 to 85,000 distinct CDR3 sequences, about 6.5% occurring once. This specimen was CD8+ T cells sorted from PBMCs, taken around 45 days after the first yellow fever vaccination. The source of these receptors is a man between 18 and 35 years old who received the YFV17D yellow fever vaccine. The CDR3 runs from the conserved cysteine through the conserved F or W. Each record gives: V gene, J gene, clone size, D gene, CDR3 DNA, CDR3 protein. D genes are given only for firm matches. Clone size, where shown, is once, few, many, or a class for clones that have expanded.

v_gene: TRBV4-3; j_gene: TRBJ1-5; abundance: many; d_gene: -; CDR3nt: TGCGCCAGCAGCCCGGGGGGGCCCACACAATCGCCCCAGCATTTT; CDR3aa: CASSPGGPTQSPQHF
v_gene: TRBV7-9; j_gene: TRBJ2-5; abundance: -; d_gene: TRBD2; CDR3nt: TGTGCCAGCAGCTCCGGACTAGCGGGGCATGTGACCCAGTACTTC; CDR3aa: CASSSGLAGHVTQYF
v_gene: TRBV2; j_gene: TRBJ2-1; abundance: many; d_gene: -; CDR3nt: TGTGCCAGCAGTGACAGGCGACTCTACAATGAGCAGTTCTTC; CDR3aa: CASSDRRLYNEQFF
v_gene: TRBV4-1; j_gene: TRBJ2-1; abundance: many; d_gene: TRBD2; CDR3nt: TGCGCCAGCAGCCAAGGACTAGCGGGGGTACCCAATGAGCAGTTCTTC; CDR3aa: CASSQGLAGVPNEQFF
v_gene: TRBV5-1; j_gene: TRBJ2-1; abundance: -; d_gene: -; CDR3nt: TGCGCCAGCAGCGCCCGGGAGGAGCAGTTCTTC; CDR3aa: CASSAREEQFF
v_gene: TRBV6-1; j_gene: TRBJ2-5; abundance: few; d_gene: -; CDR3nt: TGTGCCAGCAGTGAACTCGCAGGGGCGCAAGAGACCCAGTACTTC; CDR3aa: CASSELAGAQETQYF
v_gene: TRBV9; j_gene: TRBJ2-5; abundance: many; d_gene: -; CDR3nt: TGTGCCAGCAGCGTAGATGAGGGGCTTTTCGAGACCCAGTACTTC; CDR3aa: CASSVDEGLFETQYF
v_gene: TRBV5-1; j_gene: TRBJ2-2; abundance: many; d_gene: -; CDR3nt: TGCGCCAGCGCCCTCTCAGGGATTAACACCGGGGAGCTGTTTTTT; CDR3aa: CASALSGINTGELFF
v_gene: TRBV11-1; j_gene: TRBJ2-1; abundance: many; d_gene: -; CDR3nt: TGTGCCAGCACCACTTGGGGGCAAGGGCAGTTCTTC; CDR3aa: CASTTWGQGQFF
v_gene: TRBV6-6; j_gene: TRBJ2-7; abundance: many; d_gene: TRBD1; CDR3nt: TGTGCCAGCACCCCGGGACAGGGGGGGAAACTGTACTTC; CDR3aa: CASTPGQGGKLYF
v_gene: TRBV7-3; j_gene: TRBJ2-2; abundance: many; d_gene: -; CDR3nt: TGTGCCAGCAGCTTAAATGAGCGGACGAACACCGGGGAGCTGTTTTTT; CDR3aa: CASSLNERTNTGELFF
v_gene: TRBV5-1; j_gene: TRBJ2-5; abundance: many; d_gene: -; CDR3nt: TGCGCCAGCAGCTTGGGACATTTGCAAGAGACCCAGTACTTC; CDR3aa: CASSLGHLQETQYF
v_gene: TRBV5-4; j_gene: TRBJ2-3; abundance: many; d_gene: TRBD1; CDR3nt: TGTGCCAGCGACTCACAGGGGGATACCACAGATACGCAGTATTTT; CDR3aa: CASDSQGDTTDTQYF
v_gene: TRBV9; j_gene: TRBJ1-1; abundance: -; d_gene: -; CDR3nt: TGTGCCAGCAGCGTAGGCAGGAACACTGAAGCTTTCTTT; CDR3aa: CASSVGRNTEAFF
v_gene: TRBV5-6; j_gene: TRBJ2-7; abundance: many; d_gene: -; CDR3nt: TGTGCCAGCAGCTTAGGGTTCTACGAGCAGTACTTC; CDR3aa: CASSLGFYEQYF
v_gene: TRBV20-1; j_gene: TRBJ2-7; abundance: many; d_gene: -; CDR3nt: TGCAGTGCTACCACGGGGTCCTACGAGCAGTACTTC; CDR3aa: CSATTGSYEQYF
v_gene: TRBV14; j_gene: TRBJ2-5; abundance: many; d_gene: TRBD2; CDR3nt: TGTGCCAGCAGCCAAGCCCCCTCGGGCCGGGAGGCCCAGTACTTC; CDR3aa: CASSQAPSGREAQYF
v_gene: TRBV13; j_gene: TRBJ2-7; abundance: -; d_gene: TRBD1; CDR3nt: TGTGCCAGCAGCTTTTCGTTGCGGCAGGGGGTCTCTTACGAGCAGTACTTC; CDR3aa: CASSFSLRQGVSYEQYF
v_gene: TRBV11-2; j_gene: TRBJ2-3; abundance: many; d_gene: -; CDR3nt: TGTGCCAGCAGCCCACCCCGGCTAAGGCCAGATACGCAGTATTTT; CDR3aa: CASSPPRLRPDTQYF
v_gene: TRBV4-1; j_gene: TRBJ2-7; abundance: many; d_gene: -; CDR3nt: TGCGCCAGCAGCCAAGGGGTGCTAAGACGGGTGAGCTCCTACGAGCAGTACTTC; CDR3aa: CASSQGVLRRVSSYEQYF
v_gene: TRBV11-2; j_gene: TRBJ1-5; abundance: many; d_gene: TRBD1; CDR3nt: TGTGCCAGCAGCAACAGGGGGCTGGAGGATCAGCCCCAGCATTTT; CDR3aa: CASSNRGLEDQPQHF
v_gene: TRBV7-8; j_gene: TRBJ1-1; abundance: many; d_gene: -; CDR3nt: TGTGCCAGCAGCAGCCCAAGACAGTACAGCGCTGAAGCTTTCTTT; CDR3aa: CASSSPRQYSAEAFF
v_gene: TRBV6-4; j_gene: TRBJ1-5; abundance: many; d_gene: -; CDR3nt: TGTGCCATCGTGGGGGCTAGCGATCAGCCCCAGCATTTT; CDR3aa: CAIVGASDQPQHF
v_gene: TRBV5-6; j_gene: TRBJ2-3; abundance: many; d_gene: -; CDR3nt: TGTGCCAGCAGCTTGGGGGGCCGGACAGATACGCAGTATTTT; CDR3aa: CASSLGGRTDTQYF
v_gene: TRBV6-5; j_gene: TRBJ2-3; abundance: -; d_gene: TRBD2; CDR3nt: TGTGCCAGCAGCGGACCGGGACTAGCGGCTCTTACGCAGTATTTT; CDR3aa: CASSGPGLAALTQYF
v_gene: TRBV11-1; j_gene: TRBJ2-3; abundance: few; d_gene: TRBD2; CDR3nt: TGTGCCAGCAGCTTAGAGGTTCCTAGTAGCGGGGGGGAAGAAGCAGATACGCAGTATTTT; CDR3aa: CASSLEVPSSGGEEADTQYF
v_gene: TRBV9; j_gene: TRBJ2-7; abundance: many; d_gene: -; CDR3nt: TGTGCCAGCAGCGCGGTCGACAGCTCCTACGAGCAGTACTTC; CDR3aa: CASSAVDSSYEQYF
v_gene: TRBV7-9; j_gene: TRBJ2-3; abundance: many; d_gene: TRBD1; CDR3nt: TGTGCCAGCAGCCCACCCGGGACAGGGCTAACAGATACGCAGTATTTT; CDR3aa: CASSPPGTGLTDTQYF
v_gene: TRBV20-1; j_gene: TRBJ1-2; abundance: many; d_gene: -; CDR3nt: TGCAGTGCTAGTTCCACGGGGGTCTATGGCTACACCTTC; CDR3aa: CSASSTGVYGYTF
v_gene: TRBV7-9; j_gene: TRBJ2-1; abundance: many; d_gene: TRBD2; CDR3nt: TGTGCCAGCAGCGCCACTAGCGGGGGGCCCAATGAGCAGTTCTTC; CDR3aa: CASSATSGGPNEQFF
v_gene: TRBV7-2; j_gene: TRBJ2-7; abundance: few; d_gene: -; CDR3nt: TGTGCCAGCAGCTTAGCCTCGACAACTTTACGGGAGCAGTACTTC; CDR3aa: CASSLASTTLREQYF
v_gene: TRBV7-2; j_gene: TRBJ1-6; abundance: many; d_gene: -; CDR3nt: TGTGCCAGCAGCTCCCCGGACAGACAAAATTCACCCCTCCACTTT; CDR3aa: CASSSPDRQNSPLHF
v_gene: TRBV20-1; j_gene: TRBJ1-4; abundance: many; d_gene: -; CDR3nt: TGCAGTGCTAGGGGGGCTCCCGGTGAAAAACTGTTTTTT; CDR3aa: CSARGAPGEKLFF
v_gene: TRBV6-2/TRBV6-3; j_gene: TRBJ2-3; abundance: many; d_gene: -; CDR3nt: TGTGCCAGCTTCGCCGTGGGCACAGATACGCAGTATTTT; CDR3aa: CASFAVGTDTQYF
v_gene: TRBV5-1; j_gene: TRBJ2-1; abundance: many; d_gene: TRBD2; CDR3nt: TGCGCCAGCAGCTTGGGGGGACTAGCGCATGAGCAGTTCTTC; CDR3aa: CASSLGGLAHEQFF
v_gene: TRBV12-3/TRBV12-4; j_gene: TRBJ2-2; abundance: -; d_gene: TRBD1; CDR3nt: TGTACCAGCAGTTTTCTACTGGGACAGGGGAACACCGGGGAGCTGTTTTTT; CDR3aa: CTSSFLLGQGNTGELFF
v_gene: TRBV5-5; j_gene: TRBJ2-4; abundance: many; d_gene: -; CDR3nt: TGTGCCAGCAGCTTGGAATGGGACATTCAGTACTTC; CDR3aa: CASSLEWDIQYF
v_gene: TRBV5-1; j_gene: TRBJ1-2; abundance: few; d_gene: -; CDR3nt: TGCGCCAGCAGCCCCCTGGACAAGCCCTATGGCTACACCTTC; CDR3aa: CASSPLDKPYGYTF
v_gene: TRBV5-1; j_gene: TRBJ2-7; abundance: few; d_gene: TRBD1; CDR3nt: TGCGCCAGCAGCTTGCTGGGACAGGGCTACGAGCAGTACTTC; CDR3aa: CASSLLGQGYEQYF
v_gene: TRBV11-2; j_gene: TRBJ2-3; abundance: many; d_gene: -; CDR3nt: TGTGCCAGCAGCTTATGGGGGGGCGGTACAGATACGCAGTATTTT; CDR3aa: CASSLWGGGTDTQYF
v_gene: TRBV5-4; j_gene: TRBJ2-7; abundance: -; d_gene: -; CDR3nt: TGTGCCAGCAGCCTAGAGCGGGCCGATTACGAGCAGTACTTC; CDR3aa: CASSLERADYEQYF
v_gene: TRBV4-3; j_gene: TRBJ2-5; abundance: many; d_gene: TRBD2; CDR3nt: TGCGCCAGCAGCCAAGATCGGGGGGGTCAAGAGACCCAGTACTTC; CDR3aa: CASSQDRGGQETQYF
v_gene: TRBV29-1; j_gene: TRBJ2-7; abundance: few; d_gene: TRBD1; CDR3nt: TGCAGCGTTGAAGGTGGACAGGGAGTCCTTGACGAGCAGTACTTC; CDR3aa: CSVEGGQGVLDEQYF
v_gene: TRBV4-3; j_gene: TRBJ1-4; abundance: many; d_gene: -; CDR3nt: TGCGCCAGCAGCCAAGCGTATCAGGTTTGGAATGAAAAACTGTTTTTT; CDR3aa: CASSQAYQVWNEKLFF
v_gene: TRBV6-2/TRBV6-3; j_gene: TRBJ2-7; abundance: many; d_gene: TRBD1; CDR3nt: TGTGCCAGCAGTGACGGACAGGACTCCTACGAGCAGTACTTC; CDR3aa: CASSDGQDSYEQYF
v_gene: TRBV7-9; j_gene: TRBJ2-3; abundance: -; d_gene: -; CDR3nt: TGTGCCAGCAGCTTTTCTAACGGAATCACAGATACGCAGTATTTT; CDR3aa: CASSFSNGITDTQYF
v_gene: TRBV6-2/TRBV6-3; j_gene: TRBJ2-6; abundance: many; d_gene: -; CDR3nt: TGTGCCAGCAGTTACGGGGGTGGGGCCAACGTCCTGACTTTC; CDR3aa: CASSYGGGANVLTF